Below, 18 T cell receptor beta chains from the same sample are listed, as sequenced in a study of blood T cell repertoires in COVID-19. Sequencing was performed with immunoSEQ multiplex PCR; in TCRdb, only in-frame clones are kept and a portion is missing. The sample has just over 300,000 clones, about nine tenths seen once. The sample taken for sequencing was peripheral blood. Receptors originate from a man between 18 and 35 years old with active or convalescent COVID-19.

The rearrangement links TRBV7-7 to TRBJ2-5; a possible D gene is TRBD1 (5 bases). This CDR3 is built from 14 residues. Germline lookup yields CDR1 SSHAT and CDR2 FNYEAQ (reference sequence). The V and J ends lost 0 bases and 4 bases respectively, with 9 bases between them. The CDR3 DNA reads as TGTGCCAGCAGCTTAGCGGGGCAGGGAGAGACCCAGTACTTC. As protein: CASSLAGQGETQYF.

This clone was observed a few times. The chain employs TRBV29-1 and TRBJ1-4; no firm D call. Per germline, CDR1 SQVTM and CDR2 ANQGSEA. V lost 5 bases and J 4 bases, leaving 14 bases between the germline ends. The CDR3 has 14 amino acids. CDR3 sequence reads: CSVRLVELNEKLFF. Here the CDR3 DNA reads TGCAGCGTTCGTCTTGTAGAACTTAATGAAAAACTGTTTTTT.

The table lists this clone with a count of one. The rearrangement joins TRBV15 to TRBJ2-1; 7 bases are shared with TRBD2. Trimming cost V 4 bases and J 8 bases; bases outside gene matches: 14. The CDR3 length is 16 residues. Germline V gene lookup returns CDR1 LNHNV and CDR2 YYDKDF (reference sequence). The CDR3 DNA reads TGTGCCACCAGCAACCGAGGACTAGACGGATCGGATGAGCAGTTCTTC. It encodes CATSNRGLDGSDEQFF.

The chain couples TRBV14 to TRBJ2-7; D is perhaps TRBD1 (6 bases). This CDR3 is built from 18 residues. Trimming cost V 4 bases and J 0 bases, with 22 bases left between them. Germline values: CDR1 SGHDN, CDR2 FVKESK. In DNA, the CDR3 is TGTGCCAGCAGCCCGCAAAGAAAAACAGGGAAATCCTCCTACGAGCAGTACTTC. Its protein is CASSPQRKTGKSSYEQYF.

The chain links TRBV4-1 to TRBJ2-7; 7 bases are a match to TRBD2. Germline CDR1 reads MGHRA; CDR2 reads YSYEKL. This CDR3 contains 14 residues. V trimming: 4 bases; J trimming: 6 bases; junction bases outside the gene matches: 9. CDR3 protein: CASSPVREQGEQYF. The CDR3 DNA is TGCGCCAGCAGCCCAGTGCGGGAGCAGGGCGAGCAGTACTTC.

The V gene is TRBV4-1, the J gene TRBJ2-2; 8 nucleotides match TRBD2. The J segment lost 8 bases and the V segment lost 4 bases, leaving 24 bases of the junction unmatched. In germline, CDR1 is MGHRA, CDR2 YSYEKL. CDR3 length equals 20 residues. CDR3 sequence: CASSPDGEDWREVNSGELFF. CDR3 coding DNA: TGCGCCAGCAGCCCAGACGGCGAGGATTGGCGGGAGGTGAATAGTGGGGAGCTGTTTTTT.

This sequence joins TRBV15 and TRBJ2-1; a weak D match, TRBD2 (5 bases). The CDR3 runs to 16 residues. V shed 0 bases and J shed 2 bases, with 11 bases lying between them. CDR1 is LNHNV, CDR2 YYDKDF, per germline (reference sequence). CDR3 DNA sequence: TGTGCCACCAGCAGAGATCTGGCGGAGGCCTACAATGAGCAGTTCTTC. It yields the protein CATSRDLAEAYNEQFF.

The J gene is TRBJ2-1, the V gene TRBV5-4; 7 positions agree with TRBD2. CDR3 length: 13 residues. V shed 4 bases, J shed 10 bases, and the junction held 8 bases outside the gene matches. CDR1 and CDR2 from the germline V gene are SGHNT and YYREEE (reference sequence). The CDR3 reads CASSQPAGDEQFF. Here the CDR3 DNA reads TGTGCCAGCAGCCAACCGGCGGGGGACGAGCAGTTCTTC.

The chain couples TRBV4-3 to TRBJ2-7, with 12 bases identical to TRBD2. CDR1 is LGHNA, CDR2 YSLEER, per germline. J lost 1 base, V lost 3 bases, and 4 bases had no gene match. The CDR3 runs to 16 residues. This chain's CDR3 is CASSQRLAGDSYEQYF. The CDR3 nucleotides are TGCGCCAGCAGCCAGAGACTAGCGGGGGATTCCTACGAGCAGTACTTC.

The chain carries TRBV24-1 and TRBJ2-5; TRBD1 aligns across 8 bases. V gave up 3 bases and J gave up 4 bases; unmatched junction bases: 6. Germline V gene lookup returns CDR1 KGHDR and CDR2 SFDVKD. The CDR3 spans 15 residues. CDR3 sequence (DNA): TGTGCCACCAGTGATGGACAGGGAAGAGGAGAGACCCAGTACTTC. Protein sequence: CATSDGQGRGETQYF.

The rearrangement uses TRBV6-1 and TRBJ2-4; TRBD1 is a possible D gene (5 bases). The germline V gene has CDR1 MNHNS and CDR2 SASEGT. The length of the CDR3 is 13 residues. The V end was cut by 2 bases, the J end by 7 bases, with 9 bases between. CDR3 sequence: CASSEWPGNIQYF. The CDR3 region has the DNA TGTGCCAGCAGTGAATGGCCAGGGAACATTCAGTACTTC.

Points on this clone: One end of the junction does not line up with germline, which may come from a read error. V is TRBV24-1 and J is TRBJ2-2; TRBD2 matches 8 bases. CDR1 is KGHDR, CDR2 SFDVKD, per germline. The CDR3 has 16 amino acids. CDR3 in DNA: TGTGCCACAAGTGGGGCCGGGACTAGTAAAGTCGGGGAGCTGTTTTTT. This translates into CATSGAGTSKVGELFF.

The chain couples TRBV9 to TRBJ2-2; D gene uncertain. V was clipped by 3 bases and J by 0 bases, with 15 bases between them. The CDR3 is made up of 17 amino acids. Germline V gives CDR1 SGDLS, CDR2 YYNGEE. The CDR3: CASSASRNSPNTGELFF. The CDR3 DNA is TGTGCCAGCAGCGCCTCTAGGAATAGCCCGAACACCGGGGAGCTGTTTTTT.

This chain uses TRBV27 with TRBJ1-6; tentatively, D is TRBD1 (6 bases). Germline CDR1 reads MNHEY; CDR2 reads SMNVEV (reference sequence). The CDR3 contains 13 residues. Between the trimmed V and J ends, which lost 5 bases and 13 bases, there was a span of 15 bases. CDR3 sequence: CASSGDIGSPLHF. The CDR3 region has the DNA TGTGCCAGCAGTGGGGACATCGGTTCTCCCCTCCACTTT.

Remarks on this clone: A junction boundary mismatches the germline segment, possibly from a read error. This rearrangement joins TRBV4-2 to TRBJ2-7; a weak D match, TRBD2 (6 bases). The CDR3 contains 12 residues. From germline, CDR1 is LGHNA and CDR2 YNFKEQ. Here the CDR3 reads CASSQDMGLTIF. The CDR3 DNA reads TGTGCCAGCAGCCAAGATATGGGACTGACGATCTTC.

The V call is TRBV4-3, the J call TRBJ1-2; TRBD1 aligns across 8 bases. V dropped 3 bases and J dropped 6; count of bases not matched to a gene: 15. The CDR3 is 17 amino acids. Germline V gene lookup returns CDR1 LGHNA and CDR2 YSLEER. In DNA form, the CDR3 reads TGCGCCAGCAGCCAGGTTCAGGACAGGGAGTTTGGTAATGGCTACACCTTC. Translating it yields CASSQVQDREFGNGYTF.

The chain joins TRBV28 to TRBJ2-5; D may be TRBD2 (7 bases). Trimming took 8 bases from V and 5 from J, leaving 12 bases between them. Germline CDR1 and CDR2: MDHEN and SYDVKM. This CDR3 comprises 12 residues. This CDR3 reads CASGGASETQYF. For the CDR3, the DNA is TGTGCCAGCGGGGGGGCCTCTGAGACCCAGTACTTC. Based on the CDR3 plus reference TRBV28 and TRBJ2-5, the full variable domain is DVKVTQSSRYLVKRTGEKVFLECVQDMDHENMFWYRQDPGLGLRLIYFSYDVKMKEKGDIPEGYSVSREKKERFSLILESASTNQTSMYLCASGGASETQYFGPGTRLLVL.

The chain carries TRBV6-5 and TRBJ1-4, with D maybe TRBD1 (5 bases). V dropped 5 bases and J dropped 7 bases, with 11 bases sitting between them. There are 13 residues in the CDR3. CDR1 and CDR2 (germline): MNHEY, SVGAGI. As DNA, the CDR3 is TGTGCCAGCAGTACCAGGGCCTCTGAAAAACTGTTTTTT. Its translation: CASSTRASEKLFF.